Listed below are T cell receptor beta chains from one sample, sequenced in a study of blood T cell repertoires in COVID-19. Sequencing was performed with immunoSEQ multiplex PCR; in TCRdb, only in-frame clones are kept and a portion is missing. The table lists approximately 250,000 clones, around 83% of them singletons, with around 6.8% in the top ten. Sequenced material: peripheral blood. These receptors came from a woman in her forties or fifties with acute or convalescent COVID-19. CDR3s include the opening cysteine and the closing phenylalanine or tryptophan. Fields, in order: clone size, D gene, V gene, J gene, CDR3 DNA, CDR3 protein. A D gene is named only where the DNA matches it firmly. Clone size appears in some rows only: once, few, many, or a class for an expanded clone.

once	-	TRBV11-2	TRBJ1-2	TGTGCCAGCAGCTTAGAAAATCAGTGGCAGTCTCTGGATGGCTACACCTTC	CASSLENQWQSLDGYTF
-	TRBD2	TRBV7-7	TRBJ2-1	TGTGCTAGCAGCCCGACTAGCGGGGGGGCCGGTGAGCAGTTCTTC	CASSPTSGGAGEQFF
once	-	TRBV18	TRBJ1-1	TGTGCCAGCTCACCGGCAGTAAGGAACACTGAAGCTTTCTTT	CASSPAVRNTEAFF
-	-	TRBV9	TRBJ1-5	TGTGCCAGCAGCGTGGGCCCTGATCAGCCCCAGCATTTT	CASSVGPDQPQHF
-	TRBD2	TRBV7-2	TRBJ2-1	TGTGCCAGCAGCTCCACCGGGACTAGCGGGAGAAATGAGCAGTTCTTC	CASSSTGTSGRNEQFF
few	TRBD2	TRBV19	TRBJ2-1	TGTGCCACCCGGACTAGCGGGCCGTCCTACAATGAGCAGTTCTTC	CATRTSGPSYNEQFF
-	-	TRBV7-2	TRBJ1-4	TGTGCCAGCAGCTTTTCCAGGAATGAAAAACTGTTTTTT	CASSFSRNEKLFF
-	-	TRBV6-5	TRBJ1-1	TGTGCCACCACGGCGGGTTTGGGCACTGAAGCTTTCTTT	CATTAGLGTEAFF
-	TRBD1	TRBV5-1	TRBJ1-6	TGCGCCAGCAGACCCGGGACAGAGCTTAATTCACCCCTCCACTTT	CASRPGTELNSPLHF
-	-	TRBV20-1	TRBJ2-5	TGCAGTGCTAGTTACCCCGGATCCCGGCGGCAAGAGACCCAGTACTTC	CSASYPGSRRQETQYF
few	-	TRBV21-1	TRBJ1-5	TGTGCCAGCAGCAAAGGGGATCAGGGGGCTAGCAATCAGCCCCAGCATTTT	CASSKGDQGASNQPQHF
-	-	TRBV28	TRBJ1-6	TGTGCCAGCAGTTTTGGGCACGCAAGCTCCTATAATTCACCCCTCCACTTT	CASSFGHASSYNSPLHF
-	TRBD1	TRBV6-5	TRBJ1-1	TGTGCCAGCAGTTACGGGGGACAGAGCACTGAAGCTTTCTTT	CASSYGGQSTEAFF
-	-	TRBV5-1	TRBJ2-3	TGCGCCAGCAGCTCTAGTAGTCCAGATACGCAGTATTTT	CASSSSSPDTQYF
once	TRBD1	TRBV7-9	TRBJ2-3	TGTGCCAGCAGCTTTACAGGGGGGTCAGGAGATACGCAGTATTTT	CASSFTGGSGDTQYF
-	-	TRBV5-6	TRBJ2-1	TGTGCCAGCAGCTGGGGGGACGAATCTAATGAGCAGTTCTTC	CASSWGDESNEQFF
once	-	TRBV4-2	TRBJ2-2	TGTGCCAGCAGCCAAGATACAAGGGGGAACACCGGGGAGCTGTTTTTT	CASSQDTRGNTGELFF
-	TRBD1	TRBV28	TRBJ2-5	TGTGCCAGCAGACAGACAGGGGAAGAGACCCAGTACTTC	CASRQTGEETQYF
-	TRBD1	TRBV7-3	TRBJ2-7	TGTGCCAGCAGCAAGGACAGGGACCACGAGCAGTACTTC	CASSKDRDHEQYF
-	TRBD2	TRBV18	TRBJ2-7	TGTGCCAGCTCACCATCGGCTAGCGGGGGGAGATTGCCCTACGAGCAGTACTTC	CASSPSASGGRLPYEQYF
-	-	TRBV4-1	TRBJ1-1	TGCGCCAGCAGCCAAGTAATTAGGGGCACCCCTGCGACTGAAGCTTTCTTT	CASSQVIRGTPATEAFF
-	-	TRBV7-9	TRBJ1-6	TGTGCCAGCAGCTTATCTGCCAGATCGAATTCACCCCTCCACTTT	CASSLSARSNSPLHF
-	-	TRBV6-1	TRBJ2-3	TGTGCCAGCAGTGAAGGTATAGGGGGAACAGATACGCAGTATTTT	CASSEGIGGTDTQYF
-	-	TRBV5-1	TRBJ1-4	TGCGCCAGCAGCTTGCTCACAGCAACTAATGAAAAACTGTTTTTT	CASSLLTATNEKLFF
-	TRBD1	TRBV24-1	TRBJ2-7	TGTGCCACCAGTGACGCCGGACAGGGGGACGAGCAGTACTTC	CATSDAGQGDEQYF
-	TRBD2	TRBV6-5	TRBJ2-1	TGTGCCAGCAGTCCCGGGGGGAATGAGCAGTTCTTC	CASSPGGNEQFF
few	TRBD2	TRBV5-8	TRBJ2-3	TGTGCCAGCAGCTTGCAAGCGGGGATCGGCACAGATACGCAGTATTTT	CASSLQAGIGTDTQYF
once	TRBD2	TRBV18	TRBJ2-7	TGTGCCAGCTCACCACCGATTATAGGACTAGCGGGAGTCCGGAACGAGCAGTACTTC	CASSPPIIGLAGVRNEQYF
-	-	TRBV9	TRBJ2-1	TGTGCCAGCAGCGTAGACAGCGGATCCTACAATGAGCAGTTCTTC	CASSVDSGSYNEQFF
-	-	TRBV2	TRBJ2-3	TGTGCCAGCAACGGGGAAAGCACAGATACGCAGTATTTT	CASNGESTDTQYF
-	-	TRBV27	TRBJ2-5	TGTGCCAGCAGTTTTAATAGGGACACCCGCCAGTACTTC	CASSFNRDTRQYF
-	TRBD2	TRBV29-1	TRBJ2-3	TGCAGCGTTGAAGAGCGGGGGGGCCTCTATGGGGCAGATACGCAGTATTTT	CSVEERGGLYGADTQYF
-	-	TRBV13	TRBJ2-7	TGTGCCAGCAGCTTGGACAGTACCTACGAGCAGTACTTC	CASSLDSTYEQYF
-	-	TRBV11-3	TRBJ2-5	TGTGCCAGCAGCCCCTCCAACAGGAACCAAGAGACCCAGTACTTC	CASSPSNRNQETQYF
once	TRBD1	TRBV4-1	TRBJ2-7	TGCGCCAGCAGCCAAGCATTAAGGGGGCCGACGACCTCCTACGAGCAGTACTTC	CASSQALRGPTTSYEQYF
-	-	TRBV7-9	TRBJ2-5	TGTGCCAGCAGTCCGGGGGAGACCCAGTACTTC	CASSPGETQYF
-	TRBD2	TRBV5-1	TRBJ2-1	TGCGCCAGCAGCCCCGGTAGCGGGGGCTCCTACAATGAGCAGTTCTTC	CASSPGSGGSYNEQFF
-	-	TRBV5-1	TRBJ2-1	TGCGCCAGCAGCTTTACAGGGGAGGCGGATGAGCAGTTCTTC	CASSFTGEADEQFF
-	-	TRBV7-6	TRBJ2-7	TGTGCCAGCACTCCGGGGTACAACTCCTACGAGCAGTACTTC	CASTPGYNSYEQYF
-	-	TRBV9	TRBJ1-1	TGTGCCAGCAGCGTGTTCATGAACACTGAAGCTTTCTTT	CASSVFMNTEAFF
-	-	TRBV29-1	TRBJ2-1	TGCAGCGTACTGGCTAGCATCTACAATGAGCAGTTCTTC	CSVLASIYNEQFF